Each of the 11 T cell receptor beta chains below was sequenced from the same sample in a study of technical replicates of blood from a few donors. Sequencing was performed with immunoSEQ multiplex PCR; in TCRdb, only in-frame clones are kept and a portion is missing. In the table there are fewer than 110,000 clones, roughly 95% of which are singletons. The sample was T cells isolated from PBMCs. These receptors all come from a human donor in good health.

The sample holds one count of this clone. CDR3 sequence (DNA): TGTGCCAGCAGTTTGGTGGAGGGCTACACTGAAGCTTTCTTT. Protein sequence: CASSLVEGYTEAFF. The chain recombines TRBV28 with TRBJ1-1; D uncertain. Deletions cut 3 bases from V and 3 bases from J, with 11 bases between. The germline V gene encodes CDR1 MDHEN and CDR2 SYDVKM. The CDR3 is made up of 14 amino acids.

The chain uses TRBV19 and TRBJ2-7; TRBD2 agrees at 9 bases. The germline V gene has CDR1 LNHDA and CDR2 SQIVND (reference sequence). J lost 2 bases, V lost 3 bases, and 5 bases had no gene match. CDR3 size: 15 residues. CDR3 coding DNA: TGTGCCAGTAGTATGGGGGCGGGGGGGCCCTACGAGCAGTACTTC. It codes for CASSMGAGGPYEQYF.

The chain employs TRBV2 and TRBJ1-3, with D perhaps matching TRBD1 (6 bases). The CDR3 has 14 amino acids. Germline values: CDR1 SNHLY, CDR2 FYNNEI. V dropped 3 bases and J dropped 4 bases, with 10 bases sitting between them. The CDR3 region has the DNA TGTGCCAGCAGTGACCTTGGACAGGGAAACACCATATATTTT. Amino acids: CASSDLGQGNTIYF.

J is TRBJ1-1 and V is TRBV5-1, with D possibly matching TRBD1 (6 bases). This CDR3 is 15 amino acids long. The germline gives CDR1 SGHRS, CDR2 YFSETQ. V shed 0 bases and J shed 1 base, with 10 bases lying between them. The CDR3 DNA reads TGCGCCAGCAGCTTGGGAGTGGGGGCGAACACTGAAGCTTTCTTT. This sequence encodes CASSLGVGANTEAFF.

V is TRBV7-2 and J is TRBJ2-7; 10 nucleotides match TRBD2. V lost 5 bases and J lost 7; bases outside the gene matches: 8. CDR3 size: 14 residues. Germline-derived CDR1 and CDR2 are SGHTA and FQGNSA. Here the CDR3 reads CASSRPSGSREQYF. The CDR3 DNA reads as TGTGCCAGCAGCCGCCCTAGCGGGAGCCGTGAGCAGTACTTC.

The chain carries TRBV29-1 and TRBJ1-2; 8 positions agree with TRBD1. The CDR3 consists of 12 residues. The trim removed 2 bases at V and 7 bases at J, leaving 3 bases unmatched. CDR1 and CDR2 from the germline V gene are SQVTM and ANQGSEA. The CDR3 sequence is CSVENRGGGYTF. Here the CDR3 DNA reads TGCAGCGTTGAAAACAGGGGGGGTGGCTACACCTTC.

The chain carries TRBV19 and TRBJ2-7; 8 nucleotides line up with TRBD2. There are 14 residues in the CDR3. Germline-derived CDR1 and CDR2 are LNHDA and SQIVND (reference sequence). Trimming at V came to 4 bases and at J to 4 bases, leaving 6 bases not matched to a gene. The CDR3 coding sequence is TGTGCCAGTAGTACAACTAGCGGTAGATACGAGCAGTACTTC. Protein sequence: CASSTTSGRYEQYF.

There are a few counts of this clone. The V and J genes are TRBV5-4 and TRBJ1-1; no definite D call. This CDR3 is built from 11 residues. Looked up from germline, CDR1 is SGHNT and CDR2 is YYREEE (reference sequence). Trimming shortened V by 0 bases and J by 7 bases, and 4 bases separated the two germline ends. In nucleotides, the CDR3 is TGTGCCAGCAGCTTGGGTCTTGAAGCTTTCTTT. This translates into CASSLGLEAFF.

V gene TRBV30 combines with J gene TRBJ2-5; the D is unclear. The germline V gene encodes CDR1 GTSNPN and CDR2 SVGIG (reference sequence). V was pared by 3 bases and J by 7 bases, with 9 bases between. This CDR3 has 11 residues. The DNA for the CDR3 is TGTGCCTGGAGGAGTCCAACGACCCAGTACTTC. It yields the protein CAWRSPTTQYF.

The chain recombines TRBV7-8 with TRBJ1-1, with D maybe TRBD1 (6 bases). V shed 1 base and J shed 5 bases, with 11 bases lying between them. The CDR3 totals 14 residues. Per germline, CDR1 SGHVS and CDR2 FQNEAQ. The CDR3 here is CASSLVVGGTEAFF. Here the CDR3 DNA reads TGTGCCAGCAGCTTAGTAGTAGGGGGAACTGAAGCTTTCTTT.

The gene calls are TRBV11-2 and TRBJ1-2; D unresolved. The CDR3 has 12 residues. Germline V gives CDR1 SGHAT, CDR2 FQNNGV. Trimming took off 4 bases at V and 10 bases at J, with 13 bases between the two ends. The CDR3 protein is CASSSQARAYTF. Here the CDR3 DNA reads TGTGCCAGCAGCTCCCAGGCAAGAGCCTACACCTTC.